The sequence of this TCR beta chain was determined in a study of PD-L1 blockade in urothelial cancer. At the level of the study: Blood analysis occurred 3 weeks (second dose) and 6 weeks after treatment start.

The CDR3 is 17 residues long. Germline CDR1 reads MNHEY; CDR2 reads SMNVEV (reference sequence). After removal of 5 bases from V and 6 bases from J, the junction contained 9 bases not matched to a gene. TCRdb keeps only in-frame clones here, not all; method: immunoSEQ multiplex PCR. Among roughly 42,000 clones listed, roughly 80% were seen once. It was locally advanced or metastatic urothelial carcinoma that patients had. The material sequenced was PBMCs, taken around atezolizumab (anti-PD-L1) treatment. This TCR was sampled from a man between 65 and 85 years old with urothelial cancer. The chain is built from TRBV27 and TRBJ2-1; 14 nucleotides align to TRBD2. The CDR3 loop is CASSARTSGRTANEQFF. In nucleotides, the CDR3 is TGTGCCAGCAGTGCGCGGACTAGCGGGAGGACGGCCAATGAGCAGTTCTTC.